Listed below are T cell receptor beta chains from one sample, sequenced in a study of blood T cell repertoires in COVID-19. Using immunoSEQ multiplex PCR, the repertoire was profiled, and TCRdb retains in-frame clones only, with some absent. The sample has over 300,000 clones; almost 90% are singletons. Input material: peripheral blood. Receptors were obtained from a young man with active or convalescent COVID-19. The CDR3 runs from the conserved cysteine through the conserved F or W. D genes are given only for firm matches. Not all rows give a size; the values are once, few, many and, for expanded clones, a class.

clone size: -; D gene: -; J gene: TRBJ2-7; V gene: TRBV7-2; CDR3 DNA: TGTGCCAGCAGCTTAGGGGACTGGCGAGAGCAGTACTTC; CDR3 protein: CASSLGDWREQYF
clone size: -; D gene: TRBD2; J gene: TRBJ2-2; V gene: TRBV7-7; CDR3 DNA: TGTGCTAGCAGCTCACGAAGACTAGCGGGACCCACCGGGGAGCTGTTTTTT; CDR3 protein: CASSSRRLAGPTGELFF
clone size: -; D gene: -; J gene: TRBJ2-5; V gene: TRBV6-5; CDR3 DNA: TGTGCCAGCAGTTCCTTTTTGCGGGGAGGTTGGGAGACCCAGTACTTC; CDR3 protein: CASSSFLRGGWETQYF
clone size: -; D gene: TRBD1; J gene: TRBJ2-7; V gene: TRBV5-4; CDR3 DNA: TGTGCCAGCAGCCTCGGGACAGGGTCCTCCTACGAGCAGTACTTC; CDR3 protein: CASSLGTGSSYEQYF
clone size: -; D gene: -; J gene: TRBJ1-2; V gene: TRBV4-2; CDR3 DNA: TGTGCCAGCAGCCAAGAGTTGGTGGGAGGATATCGCTACACCTTC; CDR3 protein: CASSQELVGGYRYTF
clone size: -; D gene: TRBD2; J gene: TRBJ2-7; V gene: TRBV28; CDR3 DNA: TGTGCCAGCAGTTTATTCGGGACTAGCGGGAGACTCTACGAGCAGTACTTC; CDR3 protein: CASSLFGTSGRLYEQYF
clone size: -; D gene: TRBD1; J gene: TRBJ2-7; V gene: TRBV7-3; CDR3 DNA: TGTGCCAGCAGCTTAAAAGGGCGGGACAGGACTCTCCTCGAGCAGTACTTC; CDR3 protein: CASSLKGRDRTLLEQYF
clone size: -; D gene: TRBD1; J gene: TRBJ2-5; V gene: TRBV9; CDR3 DNA: TGTGCCAGCAGCGCCTCCCCCCGGACAGGGGACCAAGAGACCCAGTACTTC; CDR3 protein: CASSASPRTGDQETQYF
clone size: once; D gene: -; J gene: TRBJ1-2; V gene: TRBV5-1; CDR3 DNA: TGCGCCAGCAGCTTGCGCAGGGGATACGATGGCTACACCTTC; CDR3 protein: CASSLRRGYDGYTF
clone size: -; D gene: TRBD1; J gene: TRBJ2-5; V gene: TRBV29-1; CDR3 DNA: TGCAGCGTTAACAGGGGTCCCACCCGAGAGACCCAGTACTTC; CDR3 protein: CSVNRGPTRETQYF
clone size: -; D gene: TRBD2; J gene: TRBJ2-7; V gene: TRBV18; CDR3 DNA: TGTGCCAGCTCACCATTATATCTCAGCGGGGGGGTTTCCGAGCAGTACTTC; CDR3 protein: CASSPLYLSGGVSEQYF
clone size: few; D gene: TRBD1; J gene: TRBJ2-2; V gene: TRBV7-9; CDR3 DNA: TGTGCCAGCAGCCCCTCACAGGGGGTCGGCGGGGAGCTGTTTTTT; CDR3 protein: CASSPSQGVGGELFF
clone size: -; D gene: TRBD2; J gene: TRBJ2-1; V gene: TRBV11-3; CDR3 DNA: TGTGCCAGCAGCTTAGGGGTGGCGGGAGGGCCTCGGCAGTTCTTC; CDR3 protein: CASSLGVAGGPRQFF
clone size: -; D gene: -; J gene: TRBJ2-7; V gene: TRBV27; CDR3 DNA: TGTGCCAGCAGTTTCTCGACAGCCTACGAGCAGTACTTC; CDR3 protein: CASSFSTAYEQYF
clone size: -; D gene: -; J gene: TRBJ2-7; V gene: TRBV4-3; CDR3 DNA: TGCGCCAGCAGCCAAGGAGCGGTCGGGCTGGGTCTTATCTCCTACGAGCAGTACTTC; CDR3 protein: CASSQGAVGLGLISYEQYF
clone size: -; D gene: TRBD1; J gene: TRBJ1-6; V gene: TRBV7-9; CDR3 DNA: TGTGCCAGCAGCCTGGGACAGGGCTTCTATAATTCACCCCTCCACTTT; CDR3 protein: CASSLGQGFYNSPLHF
clone size: -; D gene: TRBD2; J gene: TRBJ2-1; V gene: TRBV14; CDR3 DNA: TGTGCCAGCAGCCAGACCGGGACTAGCGGATACAATGAGCAGTTCTTC; CDR3 protein: CASSQTGTSGYNEQFF
clone size: -; D gene: -; J gene: TRBJ2-6; V gene: TRBV15; CDR3 DNA: TGTGCCACCAGCAGAGATTTCAGGGGATCTAGTTTCCATTCGGATTCTGGGGCCAACGTCCTGACTTTC; CDR3 protein: CATSRDFRGSSFHSDSGANVLTF
clone size: -; D gene: -; J gene: TRBJ1-1; V gene: TRBV7-2; CDR3 DNA: TGTGCCAGCAGCACTCGACGGGGGAACACTGAAGCTTTCTTT; CDR3 protein: CASSTRRGNTEAFF
clone size: -; D gene: -; J gene: TRBJ2-7; V gene: TRBV29-1; CDR3 DNA: TGCAGCGTTGCTTCCGGGGGATTCTTAACCTACGAGCAGTACTTC; CDR3 protein: CSVASGGFLTYEQYF
clone size: -; D gene: -; J gene: TRBJ1-5; V gene: TRBV3-1/TRBV3-2; CDR3 DNA: TGTGCCAGCAGCCAAGATAAAAATTTAGGGGGTTGTCAGCCCCAGCATTTT; CDR3 protein: CASSQDKNLGGCQPQHF
clone size: -; D gene: TRBD1; J gene: TRBJ2-6; V gene: TRBV13; CDR3 DNA: TGTGCCAGCAGCGCGGACAGGCTGAACTCTGGGGCCAACGTCCTGACTTTC; CDR3 protein: CASSADRLNSGANVLTF
clone size: once; D gene: -; J gene: TRBJ2-7; V gene: TRBV10-3; CDR3 DNA: TGTGCCATCAGTGAGCCAGGACAGATCAGCTCCTACGAGCAGTACTTC; CDR3 protein: CAISEPGQISSYEQYF
clone size: -; D gene: -; J gene: TRBJ2-5; V gene: TRBV29-1; CDR3 DNA: TGCAGCGCGAGCGGGCAAGAAGAGACCCAGTACTTC; CDR3 protein: CSASGQEETQYF
clone size: -; D gene: -; J gene: TRBJ1-3; V gene: TRBV2; CDR3 DNA: TGTGCCAGCAGTGAAGATGTAGTTTCTGGAAACACCATATATTTT; CDR3 protein: CASSEDVVSGNTIYF
clone size: -; D gene: -; J gene: TRBJ1-1; V gene: TRBV19; CDR3 DNA: TGTGCCAGTACTCCGGACATACTGAACACTGAAGCTTTCTTT; CDR3 protein: CASTPDILNTEAFF
clone size: -; D gene: TRBD2; J gene: TRBJ2-1; V gene: TRBV7-3; CDR3 DNA: TGTGCCAGCAGCCTGACTAGCGGGACACTCTACAATGAGCAGTTCTTC; CDR3 protein: CASSLTSGTLYNEQFF
clone size: -; D gene: -; J gene: TRBJ2-7; V gene: TRBV27; CDR3 DNA: TGTGCCAGCCAGGGGCGACACAGATCCTACGAGCAGTACTTC; CDR3 protein: CASQGRHRSYEQYF
clone size: -; D gene: -; J gene: TRBJ2-5; V gene: TRBV11-3; CDR3 DNA: TGTGCCAGCAGCAATCGCGGTGAGACCCAGTACTTC; CDR3 protein: CASSNRGETQYF
clone size: -; D gene: TRBD1; J gene: TRBJ2-2; V gene: TRBV28; CDR3 DNA: TGTGCCAGCAGCGGGGACAGGGGATCGTCCGGGGAGCTGTTTTTT; CDR3 protein: CASSGDRGSSGELFF
clone size: -; D gene: -; J gene: TRBJ1-5; V gene: TRBV5-6; CDR3 DNA: TGTGCCAGCAGCTTGGCCGGGGGAAGCAATCAGCCCCAGCATTTT; CDR3 protein: CASSLAGGSNQPQHF
clone size: -; D gene: -; J gene: TRBJ2-7; V gene: TRBV7-2; CDR3 DNA: TGTGCCAGCAGCTTACAGGGAGGACCCTACGAGCAGTACTTC; CDR3 protein: CASSLQGGPYEQYF
clone size: -; D gene: TRBD1; J gene: TRBJ2-7; V gene: TRBV9; CDR3 DNA: TGTGCCAGCAGCGTAAATGGGGACAGGGTCAACGAGCAGTACTTC; CDR3 protein: CASSVNGDRVNEQYF
clone size: once; D gene: TRBD1; J gene: TRBJ2-2; V gene: TRBV27; CDR3 DNA: TGTGCCAGCAGCAAGGACAGGGCCCCCGGGGAGCTGTTTTTT; CDR3 protein: CASSKDRAPGELFF
clone size: once; D gene: TRBD1; J gene: TRBJ2-1; V gene: TRBV7-9; CDR3 DNA: TGTGCCAGCAGCTTAGCAGGGGGCGCAGGCGGCGATACCTACAATGAGCAGTTCTTC; CDR3 protein: CASSLAGGAGGDTYNEQFF
clone size: -; D gene: -; J gene: TRBJ2-7; V gene: TRBV5-8; CDR3 DNA: TGTGCCAGCAGCTTGAGTGGAGGGTTGGACGAGCAGTACTTC; CDR3 protein: CASSLSGGLDEQYF
clone size: -; D gene: -; J gene: TRBJ1-4; V gene: TRBV5-1; CDR3 DNA: TGCGCCAGCAGCTTGGCCGGTAGCCCTAATGAAAAACTGTTTTTT; CDR3 protein: CASSLAGSPNEKLFF
clone size: -; D gene: TRBD2; J gene: TRBJ2-7; V gene: TRBV2; CDR3 DNA: TGTGCCAGCAGTGAAAGTTTGGTGACTAGCGGGCCCCCCTACGAGCAGTACTTC; CDR3 protein: CASSESLVTSGPPYEQYF
clone size: -; D gene: -; J gene: TRBJ1-5; V gene: TRBV6-5; CDR3 DNA: TGTGCCAGCAGTTTGACAGTCTATAGCAATCAGCCCCAGCATTTT; CDR3 protein: CASSLTVYSNQPQHF
clone size: -; D gene: TRBD1; J gene: TRBJ2-5; V gene: TRBV5-1; CDR3 DNA: TGCGCCAGCAGCTTGGGGACAGGGAAAGAGACCCAGTACTTC; CDR3 protein: CASSLGTGKETQYF
clone size: -; D gene: TRBD1; J gene: TRBJ1-2; V gene: TRBV19; CDR3 DNA: TGTGCCAGTACCGAATCTCCGGGACAGGGGGAGTATGGCTACACCTTC; CDR3 protein: CASTESPGQGEYGYTF
clone size: -; D gene: TRBD1; J gene: TRBJ1-1; V gene: TRBV6-5; CDR3 DNA: TGTGCCAGCAGTAGGACAGGGGTGAACACTGAAGCTTTCTTT; CDR3 protein: CASSRTGVNTEAFF
clone size: -; D gene: TRBD2; J gene: TRBJ2-7; V gene: TRBV6-5; CDR3 DNA: TGTGCCAGCAGCCAGCGGGAGCCGCAAAACTACGAGCAGTACTTC; CDR3 protein: CASSQREPQNYEQYF
clone size: -; D gene: TRBD2; J gene: TRBJ2-1; V gene: TRBV9; CDR3 DNA: TGTGCCAGCAGCGTATCGGGGGGGTCATTGGGTGAGCAGTTCTTC; CDR3 protein: CASSVSGGSLGEQFF
clone size: -; D gene: -; J gene: TRBJ2-1; V gene: TRBV24-1; CDR3 DNA: TGTGCCACCAGTGATTTGCCTATTCTCCGGGATCCTGTCGGGCCCTTTCCTGAGCAGTTCTTC; CDR3 protein: CATSDLPILRDPVGPFPEQFF
clone size: -; D gene: -; J gene: TRBJ1-4; V gene: TRBV29-1; CDR3 DNA: TGCAGCGTTGAAGGCACCAGCGAAGGTGAAAAACTGTTTTTT; CDR3 protein: CSVEGTSEGEKLFF
clone size: once; D gene: -; J gene: TRBJ1-2; V gene: TRBV7-9; CDR3 DNA: TGTGCCAGCAGCTTCTCCTCGTATAATGGCTACACCTTC; CDR3 protein: CASSFSSYNGYTF
clone size: -; D gene: -; J gene: TRBJ2-3; V gene: TRBV4-1; CDR3 DNA: TGCGCCAGCAGCCCGGCCCCCAGGGGAGATACGCAGTATTTT; CDR3 protein: CASSPAPRGDTQYF
clone size: -; D gene: -; J gene: TRBJ2-1; V gene: TRBV19; CDR3 DNA: TGTGCCAGTAGTAGTGGGCAGGTCGTCGGTGAGCAGTTCTTC; CDR3 protein: CASSSGQVVGEQFF
clone size: -; D gene: -; J gene: TRBJ2-1; V gene: TRBV21-1; CDR3 DNA: TGTGCCAGCAGCAAAGCACTCCCGGGGGGGGCCCGCCATGAGCAGTTCTTC; CDR3 protein: CASSKALPGGARHEQFF
clone size: -; D gene: -; J gene: TRBJ2-1; V gene: TRBV2; CDR3 DNA: TGTGCCAGCAGTGAATATGGGCGGGAACTCTACAATGAGCAGTTCTTC; CDR3 protein: CASSEYGRELYNEQFF
clone size: -; D gene: -; J gene: TRBJ1-5; V gene: TRBV19; CDR3 DNA: TGTGCCAGTAGCTACACAGAATATAGCAATCAGCCCCAGCATTTT; CDR3 protein: CASSYTEYSNQPQHF
clone size: -; D gene: TRBD2; J gene: TRBJ2-7; V gene: TRBV6-2/TRBV6-3; CDR3 DNA: TGTGCCAGCAACCCCACCGGACTAGCGGGCATATACGAGCAGTACTTC; CDR3 protein: CASNPTGLAGIYEQYF
clone size: -; D gene: -; J gene: TRBJ1-5; V gene: TRBV2; CDR3 DNA: TGTGCCAGCAGTCGACAGGTTAGCAATCAGCCCCAGCATTTT; CDR3 protein: CASSRQVSNQPQHF
clone size: -; D gene: -; J gene: TRBJ2-3; V gene: TRBV9; CDR3 DNA: TGTGCCAGCAGCCCCCCTTCCGATACGCAGTATTTT; CDR3 protein: CASSPPSDTQYF
clone size: -; D gene: TRBD2; J gene: TRBJ2-2; V gene: TRBV7-9; CDR3 DNA: TGCGCCAGCACCAAGACTAGCGGGAGCAACACCGGGGAGCTGTTTTTT; CDR3 protein: CASTKTSGSNTGELFF
clone size: -; D gene: -; J gene: TRBJ1-2; V gene: TRBV27; CDR3 DNA: TGTGCCAGCAGTCTATCGGTCGAAGCCGGCTATGGCTACACCTTC; CDR3 protein: CASSLSVEAGYGYTF